What follows are 18 T cell receptor beta chains derived from one specimen sequenced in a study of vaccination and CD4 T cells after COVID-19. These TCRs' antigens remain unknown. Treatment in this sample: roughly 11-day PBMC culture with coronavirus spike peptide pools or control peptides (ViraFEST assay). With the Oncomine TCR Beta short-read assay, DNA from cultured CD4+ T cells was sequenced. TCRdb ran MiXCR on the PCR reads and lists one entry per CDR3 protein. In the table there are about 12,000 distinct CDR3 sequences, around 20% of which are singletons. Material: CD4+ T cells from blood, cultured in vitro, obtained before SARS-CoV-2 vaccination. These TCRs come from a human donor who received a COVID-19 vaccine.

This clonotype is medium-sized. The chain combines TRBV20-1 with TRBJ1-2; D is undetermined. Germline loops: CDR1 DFQATT, CDR2 SNEGSKA (reference sequence). This CDR3 is built from 16 residues. With 1 base removed from V and 1 base from J, the gap between germline ends came to 16 bases. CDR3 region: CSARAGGQILNYGYTF. As DNA, the CDR3 is TGCAGTGCTAGAGCCGGAGGGCAGATCCTTAACTATGGCTACACCTTC.

This chain uses TRBV18 with TRBJ1-3; no reliable D call. Per germline, CDR1 KGHSH and CDR2 LQKENI. V lost 5 bases and J lost 0, with 5 bases in between. The CDR3 runs to 13 residues. This CDR3 is CASSSTSGNTIYF. The CDR3 DNA sequence: TGTGCCAGCTCATCGACCTCTGGAAACACCATATATTTT.

In this sample, this clonotype turned up a few times. The rearrangement links TRBV2 to TRBJ2-3, with D unclear. The V gene's germline CDR1 is SNHLY and CDR2 FYNNEI. CDR3 length: 15 amino acids. Trimming took off 4 bases at V and 0 bases at J, with 11 bases between the two ends. The CDR3, as DNA: TGTGCCAGCAGTGGGGCGCGACTTAGCACAGATACGCAGTATTTT. It yields the protein CASSGARLSTDTQYF. The variable domain in full, with the rest retrieved from reference TRBV2 and TRBJ2-3, is EPEVTQTPSHQVTQMGQEVILRCVPISNHLYFYWYRQILGQKVEFLVSFYNNEISEKSEIFDDQFSVERPDGSNFTLKIRSTKLEDSAMYFCASSGARLSTDTQYFGPGTRLTVL.

This clonotype has just one count. The chain links TRBV30 to TRBJ2-1; weak D call: TRBD1 (6 bases). CDR1 is GTSNPN and CDR2 is SVGIG in the germline V gene (reference sequence). The CDR3 has 15 residues. V was pared by 0 bases and J by 9 bases, with 18 bases between. The CDR3 loop is CAWSVDMGAGGEQFF. CDR3 sequence (DNA): TGTGCCTGGAGTGTTGATATGGGGGCAGGTGGTGAGCAGTTCTTC. The whole variable domain, filled in from reference TRBV30 and TRBJ2-1, reads SQTIHQWPATLVQPVGSPLSLECTVEGTSNPNLYWYRQAAGRGLQLLFYSVGIGQISSEVPQNLSASRPQDRQFILSSKKLLLSDSGFYLCAWSVDMGAGGEQFFGPGTRLTVL.

This clonotype came up a few times. The J gene is TRBJ2-1, the V gene TRBV19, with 10 nucleotides matching TRBD2. The germline CDR1 and CDR2 sequences are LNHDA and SQIVND (reference sequence). The V and J ends lost 4 bases and 8 bases, in that order; junction bases with no gene match: 11. CDR3 length: 16 amino acids. As DNA, the CDR3 is TGTGCCAGTAGTAGTAAGAGGCTAGCGGGGGCCGATGAGCAGTTCTTC. Amino acid sequence: CASSSKRLAGADEQFF.

The chain has TRBV19 and TRBJ1-4; 7 nucleotides line up with TRBD1. The J segment lost 3 bases and the V segment lost 4 bases, leaving 5 bases of the junction unmatched. The V gene's germline CDR1 is LNHDA and CDR2 SQIVND (reference sequence). CDR3 length: 15 residues. In nucleotides, the CDR3 is TGTGCCAGTAGTAGGGTAGGGGGCCCTAATGAAAAACTGTTTTTT. Its protein is CASSRVGGPNEKLFF.

In DNA, the CDR3 is TGTGCCACCAGCCCATTGCCGGGACTCACGAACACCGGGGAGCTGTTTTTT. Protein sequence: CATSPLPGLTNTGELFF. The chain employs TRBV24-1 and TRBJ2-2; tentatively, D is TRBD2 (6 bases). Germline CDR1 KGHDR, CDR2 SFDVKD. The CDR3 contains 17 residues. Trimming removed 7 bases at V and 0 bases at J, with 17 bases between.

This clonotype came up a few times. The chain couples TRBV4-1 to TRBJ2-5, with 11 bases fitting TRBD2. J gave up 0 bases and V 0 bases, and 18 bases lay outside the gene matches. The germline V gene encodes CDR1 MGHRA and CDR2 YSYEKL. CDR3 size: 22 residues. The CDR3 DNA is TGCGCCAGCAGCCAAGATGGCCTTAGAGGACTAGCGGGCCTCTCGTACCAAGAGACCCAGTACTTC. This sequence encodes CASSQDGLRGLAGLSYQETQYF.

This clonotype was counted only a few times. V and J are TRBV6-1 and TRBJ2-5; TRBD2 matches at 11 bases. V shed 10 bases, J shed 0 bases, and the junction held 4 bases outside the gene matches. The CDR3 contains 14 residues. Germline CDR1 and CDR2: MNHNS and SASEGT. The CDR3 spells CATQLAGDQETQYF. CDR3 coding DNA: TGTGCCACTCAACTAGCGGGGGACCAAGAGACCCAGTACTTC.

The rearrangement joins TRBV6-4 to TRBJ2-1, with TRBD1 identical over 7 bases. V trimming: 2 bases; J trimming: 3 bases; junction bases outside the gene matches: 4. CDR1 and CDR2 (germline): MRHNA, SNTAGT. CDR3 length equals 15 residues. CDR3 coding DNA: TGTGCCAGCAGTGACCCAAGACAGGGCTACAATGAGCAGTTCTTC. It yields the protein CASSDPRQGYNEQFF.

The chain combines TRBV6-1 with TRBJ1-1; no reliable D call. V was cut by 2 bases and J by 13 bases, with 20 bases left in between. Germline V gene lookup returns CDR1 MNHNS and CDR2 SASEGT. The CDR3 extends over 14 amino acids. The DNA of the CDR3 is TGTGCCAGCAGTGAACGAGTGACAATGGGGAAAGGTTTCTTT. This translates into CASSERVTMGKGFF.

The rearrangement uses TRBV11-3 and TRBJ2-5, with 12 positions matching TRBD2. With 4 bases clipped from V and 5 bases from J, the junction kept 2 bases outside the gene matches. CDR1 is SGHNT, CDR2 YENEEA, per germline. This CDR3 spans 14 amino acids. In DNA, the CDR3 is TGTGCCAGCAGCTCGGGGACTAGCGGGGAGACCCAGTACTTC. Translated: CASSSGTSGETQYF. The complete variable domain, with remaining parts taken from reference TRBV11-3 and TRBJ2-5, reads EAGVVQSPRYKIIEKKQPVAFWCNPISGHNTLYWYLQNLGQGPELLIRYENEEAVDDSQLPKDRFSAERLKGVDSTLKIQPAELGDSAVYLCASSSGTSGETQYFGPGTRLLVL.

This clonotype came up a few times. The chain is built from TRBV7-3 and TRBJ2-3; D uncertain. This CDR3 spans 14 amino acids. The germline V gene has CDR1 SGHTA and CDR2 FQGTGA. V lost 1 base to trimming and J lost 5 bases, with 10 bases between them. CDR3 sequence: CASSLNPAVDTQYF. The CDR3 bases are TGTGCCAGCAGCTTAAACCCCGCCGTAGATACGCAGTATTTT.

This clonotype was detected a few times. The V gene is TRBV6-1, the J gene TRBJ1-5; no firm D call. The V end was cut by 6 bases, the J end by 6 bases, with 18 bases between. CDR1 MNHNS and CDR2 SASEGT come from the germline V gene. The CDR3 has 15 residues. CDR3 loop: CASRGGDGLSQPQHF. DNA of the CDR3: TGTGCCAGCAGAGGTGGCGACGGCCTGAGTCAGCCCCAGCATTTT.

This sequence joins TRBV20-1 and TRBJ2-1, with 9 bases that match TRBD2. Germline CDR1 reads DFQATT; CDR2 reads SNEGSKA (reference sequence). The CDR3 contains 17 residues. Trimming cost V 3 bases and J 0 bases; bases outside gene matches: 9. The CDR3 coding sequence is TGCAGTGCTAGCTCGCGACTAGCGGAGAGCTCCTACAATGAGCAGTTCTTC. Its translation is CSASSRLAESSYNEQFF.

The rearrangement uses TRBV19 and TRBJ1-6; no definite D call. Per germline, CDR1 LNHDA and CDR2 SQIVND (reference sequence). CDR3 length: 14 amino acids. Trimming shortened V by 7 bases and J by 8 bases, and 15 bases separated the two germline ends. The CDR3 DNA follows: TGTGCCAGTAAAAGGGTTTTGGATTATTCACCCCTCCACTTT. Protein sequence: CASKRVLDYSPLHF.

This clonotype was seen a handful of times. The rearrangement uses TRBV7-3 and TRBJ2-5; 8 positions agree with TRBD1. V lost 4 bases to trimming and J lost 7 bases; unmatched junction nucleotides: 5. Germline CDR1 SGHTA, CDR2 FQGTGA. This CDR3 region has 13 residues. CDR3 sequence (DNA): TGTGCCAGCAGCTCCCACAGGGGGGCGACCCAGTACTTC. Protein sequence: CASSSHRGATQYF.

This clonotype was seen a few times. The chain links TRBV7-9 to TRBJ2-7; either TRBD1 or TRBD2 may fit D (6 bases each). Between the trimmed V and J ends, which lost 5 bases and 3 bases, there was a span of 17 bases. Germline CDR1 reads SEHNR; CDR2 reads FQNEAQ (reference sequence). This CDR3 comprises 15 residues. The CDR3 region has the DNA TGTGCCAGCAGCACGGGGGCGACAGTGAACTACGAGCAGTACTTC. Translation gives CASSTGATVNYEQYF.